This T cell receptor beta chain was sequenced in a study of T cell repertoires in cytomegalovirus infection. For the study at large: The authors relied on CMV epitopes, both recently identified HLA-C-restricted and well-studied HLA-B-restricted. Both a matching HLA type and CMV infection were indicated by public TCR beta signatures.

TCRdb passed the reads through MiXCR, listing each CDR3 protein once. Among 800,000 to 950,000 distinct CDR3 sequences listed, over 25% were seen once. General observations from the study: Across the ex vivo response, the dominant clonotypes were HLA-C-restricted CMV-specific TCR beta clonotypes. CMV carriers with the relevant HLA were identified by cumulative public TCR beta family frequency.

The CDR3 spans 16 residues. CDR1 is KGHSH, CDR2 LQKENI, per germline. The V end lost 3 bases, the J end lost 1 base, and 16 bases lay between the germline ends. This clonotype showed up many times. Its antigen is currently unknown. This sequence originates from a human donor in good health (CMV status not recorded). Some clones in this sample may be carry-over from other donors' samples. The chain couples TRBV18 to TRBJ2-7; tentatively, D is TRBD2 (5 bases). Sequences were derived from cultured CD8+ T cells from PBMCs, sampled from culture after CMV antigen stimulation. The CDR3 DNA sequence: TGTGCCAGCTCACCGCGAGGGCAGGAGGAATCCTACGAGCAGTACGTC. It yields the protein CASSPRGQEESYEQYV.